These 21 T cell receptor beta chains originate from one sample sequenced in a study of T-cell memory formation after mild COVID-19. TCRdb re-called the 5' RACE reads through MiXCR, storing one row per CDR3 protein. The sample contains under 600,000 distinct CDR3 sequences, about a fifth of which appear only once. Sequencing was performed on PBMCs or a T cell subset sorted from them (not recorded which). These receptors were obtained from an adult woman who had mild COVID-19 (a few samples of this study predate the infection). Cell type and time point are not known.

CDR3 nucleotide sequence: TGTGCCAGCAGAGGGGTGAACACTGAAGCTTTCTTT. It codes for CASRGVNTEAFF. The chain joins TRBV12-3 or TRBV12-4 to TRBJ1-1, with D possibly matching TRBD1 (5 bases). CDR3 length: 12 amino acids. Trimming cost V 6 bases and J 0 bases, with 5 bases left between them.

The chain is built from TRBV6-5 and TRBJ1-1, with 8 positions matching TRBD1. Germline loops: CDR1 MNHEY, CDR2 SVGAGI. The ends lost 6 bases at V and 6 bases at J; junction bases unmatched: 6. This CDR3 spans 13 amino acids. This CDR3 is CASSHDRGSEAFF. The CDR3 DNA reads as TGTGCCAGCAGCCATGACAGGGGCTCTGAAGCTTTCTTT.

This clonotype appeared many times. The rearrangement joins TRBV20-1 to TRBJ2-7; no definite D call. The CDR3 has 15 amino acids. The V and J ends lost 1 base and 3 bases respectively, with 16 bases between them. CDR1 and CDR2 (germline): DFQATT, SNEGSKA (reference sequence). The CDR3: CSARARPASLYEQYF. As DNA, the CDR3 is TGCAGTGCTAGAGCCCGCCCGGCCTCCCTCTACGAGCAGTACTTC.

This chain links TRBV24-1 with TRBJ2-4, with D possibly TRBD1 on 6 matching bases. The V end lost 4 bases, the J end lost 2 bases, and 14 bases lay between the germline ends. CDR1 is KGHDR and CDR2 is SFDVKD in the germline V gene. CDR3 length equals 16 residues. CDR3 amino acids: CATSDLDRETKNIQYF. CDR3 bases: TGTGCCACCAGTGACCTGGACAGAGAGACCAAAAACATTCAGTACTTC.

This clonotype was counted only a few times. The chain recombines TRBV5-1 with TRBJ2-1; 7 positions match TRBD2. This CDR3 has 16 amino acids. The germline V gene encodes CDR1 SGHRS and CDR2 YFSETQ. Germline trimming cut 2 bases from V and 10 bases from J; bases unmatched to any gene: 15. DNA of the CDR3: TGCGCCAGCAGCTTCCCCGAGACTAGCTCTTCGGACGAGCAGTTCTTC. It specifies CASSFPETSSSDEQFF.

This rearrangement joins TRBV24-1 to TRBJ2-2; D perhaps matches TRBD1 (6 bases). The CDR3 consists of 15 residues. CDR1 is KGHDR and CDR2 is SFDVKD in the germline V gene. V was shortened by 2 bases and J by 6 bases, with 12 bases between the two germline ends. The CDR3 DNA reads as TGTGCCACCAGTGATTATACAGGGTCCGCCGGGGAGCTGTTTTTT. Protein sequence: CATSDYTGSAGELFF.

This clonotype has just a few counts. The rearrangement links TRBV3-1 to TRBJ1-3; D is unclear. V lost 0 bases and J lost 0, with 3 bases in between. Germline V gene sequence: CDR1 LGHDT, CDR2 YNNKEL (reference sequence). The CDR3 is made up of 14 amino acids. The CDR3 sequence: CASSQDYSGNTIYF. CDR3 nucleotides: TGTGCCAGCAGCCAAGATTACTCTGGAAACACCATATATTTT.

There are a few counts of this clonotype. V usage is TRBV20-1 and J usage is TRBJ1-1, with TRBD1 as a possible D gene (5 bases). Germline CDR1 DFQATT, CDR2 SNEGSKA (reference sequence). Trimming removed 5 bases at V and 6 bases at J, with 10 bases between. CDR3 length: 11 residues. This chain's CDR3 is CSAHWGPEAFF. CDR3 coding DNA: TGCAGTGCTCATTGGGGCCCTGAAGCTTTCTTT.

The chain is built from TRBV6-2 or TRBV6-3 and TRBJ1-5; unclear D gene. Trimming left V 6 bases short and J 2 bases short, with 11 bases between. The CDR3 runs 14 residues. CDR1 is MNHEY, CDR2 SVGEGT, per germline. CDR3 DNA: TGTGCCAGCAGACGGGAGGGTGGCAATCAGCCCCAGCATTTT. This translates into CASRREGGNQPQHF.

The chain recombines TRBV7-6 with TRBJ2-7; the match to TRBD2 covers 9 bases. The CDR3 length is 14 residues. Germline lookup yields CDR1 SGHVS and CDR2 FNYEAQ. Trimming cost V 1 base and J 7 bases; bases outside gene matches: 5. This CDR3 is CASSLELAGWEQYF. The CDR3 region has the DNA TGTGCCAGCAGCTTAGAACTAGCGGGTTGGGAGCAGTACTTC. The full variable domain, with the rest looked up from reference TRBV7-6 and TRBJ2-7, is GAGVSQSPRYKVTKRGQDVALRCDPISGHVSLYWYRQALGQGPEFLTYFNYEAQQDKSGLPNDRFSAERPEGSISTLTIQRTEQRDSAMYRCASSLELAGWEQYFGPGTRLTVT.

The chain combines TRBV24-1 with TRBJ2-1; 9 positions agree with TRBD2. This CDR3 contains 19 residues. Per the germline V gene, CDR1 is KGHDR and CDR2 is SFDVKD. The J segment lost 4 bases and the V segment lost 9 bases, leaving 21 bases of the junction unmatched. CDR3 coding DNA: TGTGCCACCGACAGTGGTGGAGCGGCTAGCGGGGTAGATTACAATGAGCAGTTCTTC. This codes for CATDSGGAASGVDYNEQFF.

The chain couples TRBV12-3 or TRBV12-4 to TRBJ1-1, with D uncertain. Deletions cut 3 bases from V and 2 bases from J, with 10 bases between. This CDR3 has 14 amino acids. Written as DNA, the CDR3 is TGTGCCAGCAGTTTGGACCTAGCCAACACTGAAGCTTTCTTT. This translates into CASSLDLANTEAFF.

This CDR3 reads CASSVGTAYEQYF. The CDR3 DNA is TGTGCCAGCAGCGTAGGGACAGCCTACGAGCAGTACTTC. V usage is TRBV9 and J usage is TRBJ2-7, with TRBD1 as a possible D gene (6 bases). Trimming took 0 bases from V and 2 from J, leaving 6 bases between them. Germline CDR1 is SGDLS and CDR2 is YYNGEE. The CDR3 runs to 13 residues.

The DNA for the CDR3 is TGTGCCAGCAGCACGGGACTAGCGTTACCCTCCTACAATGAGCAGTTCTTC. Translated: CASSTGLALPSYNEQFF. This chain joins TRBV7-2 and TRBJ2-1; 10 nucleotides match TRBD2. Germline trimming cut 5 bases from V and 0 bases from J; bases unmatched to any gene: 7. CDR3 length: 17 amino acids. Germline V gene sequence: CDR1 SGHTA, CDR2 FQGNSA.

The rearrangement links TRBV4-2 to TRBJ2-7; D unclear. Trimming took 1 base from V and 5 from J, leaving 6 bases between them. This CDR3 is 12 amino acids long. Germline values: CDR1 LGHNA, CDR2 YNFKEQ. CDR3 DNA sequence: TGTGCCAGCAGCCAAGGTGAGGACGAGCAGTACTTC. Amino acid sequence: CASSQGEDEQYF.

The chain joins TRBV23-1 to TRBJ2-3; 8 bases match TRBD2. TRBV23-1 falls under the ORF class, with uncertain function. The CDR3 contains 14 residues. Trimming cost V 6 bases and J 0 bases; bases outside gene matches: 2. The CDR3 coding sequence is TGCGCCAGCAGCGCGGGAGGCAGCACAGATACGCAGTATTTT. This sequence encodes CASSAGGSTDTQYF.

The chain links TRBV28 to TRBJ1-1, with 7 bases fitting TRBD1. V shed 7 bases and J 1 base; nucleotides not matched to a gene: 3. Germline CDR1 is MDHEN and CDR2 is SYDVKM. There are 13 residues in the CDR3. This CDR3 reads CASIGQANTEAFF. As DNA, the CDR3 is TGTGCCAGCATCGGACAGGCGAACACTGAAGCTTTCTTT.

This clonotype was recorded a few times. The chain has TRBV6-6 and TRBJ2-1; 10 bases fit TRBD2. Trimming at V came to 7 bases and at J to 7 bases, leaving 7 bases not matched to a gene. Germline loops: CDR1 MNHNY, CDR2 SVGAGI (reference sequence). This CDR3 region has 14 residues. The CDR3 coding sequence is TGTGCCAGCATTCTAGCGGGAGTGAAGAATGAGCAGTTCTTC. It yields the protein CASILAGVKNEQFF.

The CDR3 here is CASSKFGTNYGYTF. The DNA of the CDR3 is TGTGCCAGCAGTAAATTTGGGACTAACTATGGCTACACCTTC. V gene TRBV6-1 combines with J gene TRBJ1-2; no firm D call. V shed 5 bases and J shed 0 bases, with 10 bases lying between them. The germline CDR1 and CDR2 sequences are MNHNS and SASEGT. The CDR3 spans 14 residues.

This chain connects TRBV10-3 to TRBJ2-7; a possible D gene is TRBD1 (5 bases). The CDR3 length is 17 residues. Looked up from germline, CDR1 is ENHRY and CDR2 is SYGVKD. The V and J ends lost 2 bases and 7 bases respectively, with 24 bases between them. The CDR3 sequence is CAISETKRGHDNGEQYF. In nucleotides, the CDR3 is TGTGCCATCAGTGAGACCAAAAGGGGTCACGACAATGGGGAGCAGTACTTC.

The chain combines TRBV12-3 or TRBV12-4 with TRBJ2-7; D tentatively reads TRBD1 or TRBD2 (5 bases each). The CDR3 runs 14 residues. Trimming removed 6 bases at V and 3 bases at J, with 15 bases between. As DNA, the CDR3 is TGTGCCAGCAGCCGAGGGGTCGGTAACTACGAGCAGTACTTC. It encodes CASSRGVGNYEQYF.